This passage covers 9 T cell receptor beta chains from one sample sequenced in a study of metastatic and nonmetastatic thyroid tumors. There were no patients who had received any treatment before thyroid surgery. From the PCR reads, TCRdb re-called clones with MiXCR. The table includes roughly 25,000 clones, roughly a quarter detected once. Sequenced: tumor tissue. Receptors were obtained from a male donor with papillary thyroid cancer or a benign thyroid nodule (not recorded which). Some clones in this sample may be carry-over from other donors' samples.

The table lists this clone with a few counts. The DNA for the CDR3 is TGTGCCAGCACCCCGGGAGCGAACACCGGGGAGCTGTTTTTT. As protein: CASTPGANTGELFF. The chain combines TRBV2 with TRBJ2-2, with D tentatively TRBD2 (6 bases). V was shortened by 7 bases and J by 0 bases, with 9 bases between the two germline ends. From germline, CDR1 is SNHLY and CDR2 FYNNEI. The CDR3 is 14 amino acids.

This clone was counted many times. The rearrangement joins TRBV7-2 to TRBJ2-4; 9 bases fit TRBD2. This CDR3 comprises 15 residues. V shed 5 bases and J 7 bases; nucleotides not matched to a gene: 9. Germline loops: CDR1 SGHTA, CDR2 FQGNSA. In DNA form, the CDR3 reads TGTGCCAGCAGCCGCCCGAGCGGGGGGTCGAACATTCAGTACTTC. Protein: CASSRPSGGSNIQYF. Supplemented by reference TRBV7-2 and TRBJ2-4, the full variable domain reads GAGVSQSPSNKVTEKGKDVELRCDPISGHTALYWYRQSLGQGLEFLIYFQGNSAPDKSGLPSDRFSAERTGGSVSTLTIQRTQQEDSAVYLCASSRPSGGSNIQYFGAGTRLSVL.

This clone occurred many times. The rearrangement links TRBV4-3 to TRBJ2-3, with 12 positions matching TRBD1. CDR1 is LGHNA, CDR2 YSLEER, per germline. Losses at the gene ends were 2 bases for V and 5 bases for J; bases not matched to a gene: 5. This CDR3 has 16 amino acids. The CDR3 here is CASSQSGQGAGDTQYF. The CDR3 DNA reads TGCGCCAGCAGCCAATCGGGACAGGGGGCGGGAGATACGCAGTATTTT.

Concerning this clone: The junction differs from germline at one of its ends, possibly a read error. The V and J genes are TRBV6-2 or TRBV6-3 and TRBJ1-2; D possibly corresponds to TRBD1 (5 bases). This CDR3 contains 14 residues. From germline, CDR1 is MNHEY and CDR2 SVGEGT. Written as DNA, the CDR3 is TGTGCCAGCACTCTATCGGGGCAAAGCTATGTCTACACCTTC. Protein sequence: CASTLSGQSYVYTF.

The chain joins TRBV19 to TRBJ1-6; 7 nucleotides agree with TRBD1. This CDR3 has 12 residues. The trim removed 7 bases at V and 9 bases at J, leaving 3 bases unmatched. Germline CDR1 reads LNHDA; CDR2 reads SQIVND (reference sequence). The CDR3 region is CASTDRVSPLHF. CDR3 nucleotide sequence: TGTGCCAGTACCGACAGGGTTTCACCCCTCCACTTT.

Many counts were recorded for this clone. One junction end disagrees with the germline gene, perhaps due to a read error. The rearrangement links TRBV7-7 to TRBJ2-7; TRBD2 aligns across 11 bases. CDR3 length: 14 residues. Germline CDR1 is SSHAT and CDR2 is FNYEAQ (reference sequence). The CDR3 region is CASSSGLAASEQYF. CDR3 sequence (DNA): TGTGCTAGCAGCTCGGGACTAGCGGCTAGCGAGCAGTACTTC.

As concerns this clone: A much larger clone is a single base away; this may be a read error. The V and J genes are TRBV4-1 and TRBJ1-3; no firm D call. V gave up 1 base and J gave up 4 bases, with 23 bases separating them. CDR3 length equals 19 residues. Germline V gene lookup returns CDR1 MGHRA and CDR2 YSYEKL. The CDR3 sequence: CASSQVFLSDVGPGNTIYF. In DNA form, the CDR3 reads TGCGCCAGCAGCCAAGTCTTTCTAAGTGATGTAGGGCCCGGAAACACCATATATTTT.

This clone has at least ten counts. The chain is built from TRBV3-1 and TRBJ2-6, with TRBD2 matching over 12 bases. This CDR3 spans 21 amino acids. The junction had 13 bases not matched to a gene; V was cut back by 4 bases and J by 0 bases. CDR1 LGHDT and CDR2 YNNKEL come from the germline V gene (reference sequence). CDR3 nucleotide sequence: TGTGCCAGCAGCCTCGGACTAGCGGGGATAATCCTTTACTCTGGGGCCAACGTCCTGACTTTC. Its protein product is CASSLGLAGIILYSGANVLTF.

This clone was seen at least ten times. The chain carries TRBV7-9 and TRBJ2-7; no clear D. Trimming left V 4 bases short and J 3 bases short, with 13 bases between. The CDR3 is 14 residues long. Germline V gene sequence: CDR1 SEHNR, CDR2 FQNEAQ (reference sequence). The CDR3 DNA reads TGTGCCAGCAGCTACCCCGGGCCTTTCTACGAGCAGTACTTC. Translation: CASSYPGPFYEQYF.